This T cell receptor beta chain comes out of a study of T cells in Graves' hyperthyroidism and ophthalmopathy. Study findings and constraints: A model built on 13 V-J features separated ophthalmopathy from stable hyperthyroidism. Blood held most thyroid clonotypes expanded above 0.001 frequency.

Using RNA transcripts as the source, TCR beta CDR3 regions were amplified. The HTBI primer set drove a first-round RT-PCR of the TCR CDR3. TCRdb re-called the multiplex PCR reads with MiXCR, one entry per CDR3 protein. The sample has 340,000 or so distinct CDR3 sequences, roughly 18% seen once. This clonotype was seen repeatedly, ten times or more. The antigen is undetermined. The authors obtained PBMCs from 7.5 to 10 ml of fresh peripheral blood. The length of the CDR3 is 17 residues. The V end was cut by 4 bases, the J end by 1 base, with 20 bases between. CDR1 is SGHRS, CDR2 YFSETQ, per germline. The receptor was derived from a woman in her fifties or sixties with Graves' hyperthyroidism. The specimen was blood. The rearrangement links TRBV5-1 to TRBJ1-1, with no clear D. CDR3 region: CASSRSLLDAGNTEAFF. The CDR3 DNA is TGCGCCAGCAGCCGCTCGCTTTTGGACGCAGGGAACACTGAAGCTTTCTTT.